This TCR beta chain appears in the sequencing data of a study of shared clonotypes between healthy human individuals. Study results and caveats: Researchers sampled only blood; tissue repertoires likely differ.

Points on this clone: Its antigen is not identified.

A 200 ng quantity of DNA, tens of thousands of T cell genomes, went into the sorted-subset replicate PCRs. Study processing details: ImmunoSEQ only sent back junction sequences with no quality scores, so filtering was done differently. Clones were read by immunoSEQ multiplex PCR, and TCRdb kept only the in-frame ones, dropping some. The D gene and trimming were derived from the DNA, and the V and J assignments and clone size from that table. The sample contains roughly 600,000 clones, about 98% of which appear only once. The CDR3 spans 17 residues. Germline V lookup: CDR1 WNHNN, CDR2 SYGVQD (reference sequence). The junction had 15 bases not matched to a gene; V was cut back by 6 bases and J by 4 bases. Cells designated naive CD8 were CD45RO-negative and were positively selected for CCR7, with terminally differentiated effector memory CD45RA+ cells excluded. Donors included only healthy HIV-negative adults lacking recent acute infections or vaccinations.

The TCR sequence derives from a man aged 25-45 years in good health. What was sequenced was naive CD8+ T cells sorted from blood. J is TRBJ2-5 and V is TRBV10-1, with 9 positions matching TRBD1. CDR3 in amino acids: CASSPGTGSKQRETQYF. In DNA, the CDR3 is TGCGCCAGCAGCCCCGGGACAGGGTCTAAACAGAGAGAGACCCAGTACTTC.